This TCR beta chain derives from a study of cytomegalovirus exposure and HLA in healthy donors. Study-wide context: The roughly 670 first-cohort repertoires shared a platform with the 130 or so validation repertoires, as reported in a later analysis.

For this clone: Its antigen is not known.

The assay was immunoSEQ multiplex PCR, and TCRdb's table has in-frame clones only and misses some. The table lists 100,000 to 150,000 clones, around 96% of them singletons. V lost 0 bases and J lost 0, with 5 bases in between. Germline values: CDR1 SGHTA, CDR2 FQGNSA. CDR3 length: 14 amino acids. General study findings and limits: There were some public TCRs occurring in many donors, but most TCR sequences were rare. It was confirmed in vitro that a few of the CMV-associated chains were specific for CMV antigens. Cytomegalovirus-associated status was assigned to fewer than 200 TCR beta chains.

The rearrangement uses TRBV7-2 and TRBJ1-1; no clear D gene. Material for sequencing was PBMCs. The clonotype was recovered from a young man in good health and CMV-seronegative. The CDR3 DNA reads as TGTGCCAGCAGCTTAGCTCCAGTGAACACTGAAGCTTTCTTT. This sequence encodes CASSLAPVNTEAFF.